This entry lists 3 T cell receptor beta chains sequenced from one sample in a study of blood T cells in healthy people across ages. A sample-barcoded 5' primer and a J-beta primer mix were used in a second PCR of roughly 7 to 11 cycles. TCRdb re-derived calls from the 5' RACE reads in MiXCR, one entry per CDR3 protein. Among 800,000 or so distinct CDR3 sequences listed, more than 20% were seen once. This same sample was also part of a study on T cells of mothers and their children.

Sequencing was carried out using blood. The origin of the receptors is a boy aged 10-17 years in good health.

This chain links TRBV6-2 or TRBV6-3 with TRBJ2-2, with D hard to call. Germline V gives CDR1 MNHEY, CDR2 SVGEGT. With 7 bases removed from V and 2 bases from J, the gap between germline ends came to 11 bases. This CDR3 region has 14 residues. DNA of the CDR3: TGTGCCAGCACTCGTTGGGAAAACACCGGGGAGCTGTTTTTT. It encodes CASTRWENTGELFF.

This clonotype came up a few times. The V gene is TRBV21-1, the J gene TRBJ2-7; no check of the table's D call, TRBD1, against the DNA was made. TRBV21-1 is flagged as a pseudogene. The CDR3 length is 14 residues. The CDR3: CASSKEGGTYEQYF. The CDR3 DNA reads as TGTGCCAGCAGCAAGGAAGGGGGGACCTACGAGCAGTACTTC.

The chain combines TRBV12-3 or TRBV12-4 with TRBJ2-5; D may be TRBD2 (6 bases). Trimming removed 3 bases from V and 5 bases from J, with 16 bases in between. The CDR3 is made up of 15 amino acids. CDR3 sequence: CASSFEPPGRETQYF. CDR3 DNA: TGTGCCAGCAGTTTCGAGCCCCCTGGGAGGGAGACCCAGTACTTC.